This T cell receptor beta chain was identified during a study of somatic mutations in cytotoxic T cells in rheumatoid arthritis. As for the study in general: Right after diagnosis, and before any treatment had started, patient peripheral blood (about 29 ml EDTA) was drawn.

Whole-study findings and limits: Significant differences in CD8+ T-cell clonality were not found between rheumatoid arthritis patients and healthy controls (age-matched).

As concerns this clone: The target antigen is unknown.

Flow cytometry served to check the purity of CD4+ and CD8+ cells, which were isolated by positive magnetic bead selection. With 2 bases removed from V and 3 bases from J, the gap between germline ends came to 18 bases. The CDR3 extends over 17 amino acids. Germline V gives CDR1 MDHEN, CDR2 SYDVKM. Only in-frame clones appear in the TCRdb table, and some are missing; sequencing was by immunoSEQ multiplex PCR. This repertoire shows approximately 20,000 clones, around 86% found once; its top ten account for 10% to 11%. The material sequenced was CD8+ T cells sorted from blood. This clonotype was sampled from a man aged 18 to 30 with rheumatoid arthritis. The rearrangement joins TRBV28 to TRBJ2-3; tentatively, D is TRBD2 (5 bases). The CDR3 is CASSLTDSGMGTDTQYF. The CDR3 DNA is TGTGCCAGCAGTTTAACGGATTCGGGGATGGGGACAGATACGCAGTATTTT.